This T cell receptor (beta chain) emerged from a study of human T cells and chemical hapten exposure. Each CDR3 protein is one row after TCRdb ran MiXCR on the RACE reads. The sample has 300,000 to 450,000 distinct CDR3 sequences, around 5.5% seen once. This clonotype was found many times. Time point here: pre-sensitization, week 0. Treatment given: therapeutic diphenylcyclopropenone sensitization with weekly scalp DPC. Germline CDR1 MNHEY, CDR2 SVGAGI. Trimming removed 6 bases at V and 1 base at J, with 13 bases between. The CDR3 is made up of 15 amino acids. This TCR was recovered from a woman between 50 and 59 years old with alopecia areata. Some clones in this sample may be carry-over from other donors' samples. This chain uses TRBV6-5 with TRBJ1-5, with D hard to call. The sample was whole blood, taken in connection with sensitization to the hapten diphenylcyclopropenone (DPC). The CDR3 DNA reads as TGTGCCAGCAGACTATCCAGTGGAAGCAATCAGCCCCAGCATTTT. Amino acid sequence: CASRLSSGSNQPQHF.